The 13 T cell receptor beta chains presented below share a single source sample, sequenced in a study of blood T cells in healthy people across ages. Combining a sample-barcoded 5' primer with a J-beta primer mix, a second PCR ran for about 7 to 11 cycles. TCRdb reanalysed the 5' RACE reads using MiXCR and keeps one entry per CDR3 protein. The sample includes hundreds of thousands of distinct CDR3 sequences, 20% to 25% of them seen just once. The sequencing input was blood. These receptors came from a man aged 70 or older in good health.

This clonotype occurred a few times. The V gene is TRBV12-3 or TRBV12-4, the J gene TRBJ1-6; no reliable D call. V was pared by 2 bases and J by 11 bases, with 7 bases between. This CDR3 is built from 12 residues. The CDR3 loop reads CASSLLRPPLHF. CDR3 sequence (DNA): TGTGCCAGCAGTTTATTGAGGCCACCCCTCCACTTT.

CDR3 DNA sequence: TGTGCCAGCAGCTTAGCCGGACTAGCGGGAGGCGCCTACGAGCAGTACTTC. As protein: CASSLAGLAGGAYEQYF. The chain carries TRBV7-2 and TRBJ2-7; 14 bases are shared with TRBD2. V lost 0 bases and J lost 2; bases outside the gene matches: 3. There are 17 residues in the CDR3. Germline V CDR1 and CDR2: SGHTA, FQGNSA.

As for this clonotype: Its ends do not fully match the called genes, so a read error is possible. The gene calls are TRBV9 and TRBJ2-5; D may be TRBD2 (5 bases). The J call may be in error: the DNA end matches TRBJ2-7 better. This CDR3 region has 14 residues. Germline V gives CDR1 SGDLS, CDR2 YYNGEE. The CDR3 bases are TGCGCCAGCGGACCTCAGGAGGACCCCTACGAGCAGTACTTC. Residues: CASGPQEDPYEQYF.

The CDR3 reads CASSLSKNYGYTF. CDR3 DNA: TGTGCCAGCAGTTTATCCAAAAACTATGGCTACACCTTC. The chain employs TRBV28 and TRBJ1-2, with D unresolved. CDR1 is MDHEN and CDR2 is SYDVKM in the germline V gene. V was trimmed by 1 base and J by 2 bases, leaving 5 bases between them. This CDR3 contains 13 residues.

This chain uses TRBV10-2 with TRBJ1-6; D remains unclear. Germline V gene sequence: CDR1 WSHSY, CDR2 SAAADI. This CDR3 contains 13 residues. Trimming removed 2 bases at V and 6 bases at J, with 5 bases between. CDR3 protein: CASSEIRNSPLHF. As DNA, the CDR3 is TGCGCCAGCAGTGAGATCCGTAATTCACCCCTCCACTTT.

This clonotype was counted between two and nine times. The chain carries TRBV6-1 and TRBJ2-7, with 9 positions matching TRBD2. J gave up 12 bases and V 1 base, and 7 bases lay outside the gene matches. The CDR3 is 13 amino acids. CDR1 is MNHNS, CDR2 SASEGT, per germline. CDR3 region: CASSEEAAGGPYF. The CDR3 nucleotides read TGTGCCAGCAGTGAAGAGGCGGCGGGAGGGCCGTACTTC.

A note on this clonotype: The germline gene is not matched at one end of the junction; a read error may be the cause. V usage is TRBV19 and J usage is TRBJ2-3; D is unresolved. Per germline, CDR1 LNHDA and CDR2 SQIVND (reference sequence). The CDR3 totals 14 residues. For the CDR3, the DNA is TGTGCCAATAGTAAGGCTAGAAACACAGATACGCAGTATTTT. It translates to CANSKARNTDTQYF. The full variable domain, completed using reference TRBV19 and TRBJ2-3, is DGGITQSPKYLFRKEGQNVTLSCEQNLNHDAMYWYRQDPGQGLRLIYYSQIVNDFQKGDIAEGYSVSREKKESFPLTVTSAQKNPTAFYLCANSKARNTDTQYFGPGTRLTVL.

This clonotype came up many times. This chain joins TRBV7-2 and TRBJ1-2; 8 positions agree with TRBD1. V lost 1 base, J lost 5 bases, and 6 bases stayed unmatched. The CDR3 loop spans 15 amino acids. Germline CDR1 is SGHTA and CDR2 is FQGNSA. The CDR3 loop reads CASSLDRGALYGYTF. DNA of the CDR3: TGTGCCAGCAGCTTAGACAGGGGGGCTCTTTATGGCTACACCTTC.

In this sample, this clonotype turned up a few times. This chain links TRBV20-1 with TRBJ2-7, with 7 bases matching TRBD1. This CDR3 has 13 amino acids. The V and J ends lost 7 bases and 5 bases, in that order; junction bases with no gene match: 11. Germline CDR1 DFQATT, CDR2 SNEGSKA (reference sequence). Here the CDR3 DNA reads TGCAGTGAAACGGGACAGAGGAACCACGAGCAGTACTTC. It translates to CSETGQRNHEQYF.

This clonotype was seen more than once but under ten times. This chain uses TRBV6-5 with TRBJ2-1; possibly TRBD2 for D (7 bases). The V end was cut by 7 bases, the J end by 3 bases, with 13 bases between. This CDR3 comprises 14 residues. Germline loops: CDR1 MNHEY, CDR2 SVGAGI. CDR3 protein: CASTRGGGYNEQFF. In nucleotides, the CDR3 is TGTGCCAGCACCCGAGGGGGGGGCTACAATGAGCAGTTCTTC.

The rearrangement uses TRBV29-1 and TRBJ2-3; D ambiguous. From germline, CDR1 is SQVTM and CDR2 ANQGSEA. CDR3 size: 12 residues. Deletions cut 5 bases from V and 4 bases from J, with 10 bases between. Here the CDR3 DNA reads TGCAGCGTTTTAAAGGGTTCAGATACGCAGTATTTT. It yields the protein CSVLKGSDTQYF.

The chain joins TRBV6-6 to TRBJ2-4; 10 bases map to TRBD1. The V gene end was trimmed by 4 bases and the J gene end by 6 bases; junction bases not matched to a gene: 6. The CDR3 extends over 15 amino acids. Per germline, CDR1 MNHNY and CDR2 SVGAGI (reference sequence). CDR3 sequence (DNA): TGTGCCAGCAGTTGGAGACAGGGGGCCCCAAACATTCAGTACTTC. It translates to CASSWRQGAPNIQYF.

This clonotype was seen a few times. CDR3 sequence (DNA): TGTGCCAGCAGCCAAGAGGCGAGGAGATCGGACGAGCAGTACTTC. It is translated as CASSQEARRSDEQYF. The V call is TRBV14, the J call TRBJ2-5, with D unresolved. The J call could be wrong; TRBJ2-7 is a better fit for the DNA end. CDR3 length: 15 residues. Germline loops: CDR1 SGHDN, CDR2 FVKESK.